These T cell receptor beta chains were read from a single sample in a study of CD4+ T cells in melanoma. The data were produced by immunoSEQ multiplex PCR, yet TCRdb's version contains in-frame clones alone and is incomplete. The sample comprises about 54,000 clones, about 72% of which are singletons, and roughly 4.4% rests with the top ten. Source material: tumor tissue. The receptors come from a human donor with melanoma. Each CDR3 is given with its conserved first and last residue. D genes are given only for firm matches. Clone size, where shown, is once, few, many, or a class for clones that have expanded.

J: TRBJ2-7; D: TRBD1; size: NA; V: TRBV9; length: 15; CDR3: CASSVAGTGIYEQYF; DNA: TGTGCCAGCAGCGTAGCTGGGACAGGGATTTACGAGCAGTACTTC
J: TRBJ1-2; D: NA; size: NA; V: TRBV9; length: 15; CDR3: CASSEPPTANYGYTF; DNA: TGTGCCAGCAGCGAGCCCCCGACAGCTAACTATGGCTACACCTTC
J: TRBJ1-1; D: NA; size: NA; V: TRBV6-6; length: 14; CDR3: CASSYPSTAPEAFF; DNA: TGTGCCAGCAGTTATCCTTCAACCGCGCCTGAAGCTTTCTTT
J: TRBJ2-7; D: NA; size: once; V: TRBV19; length: 20; CDR3: CASSMGLDRGGGRFSYEQYF; DNA: TGTGCCAGTAGTATGGGTCTAGACAGAGGAGGGGGAAGATTCTCCTACGAGCAGTACTTC
J: TRBJ2-1; D: NA; size: medium-sized; V: TRBV4-3; length: 15; CDR3: CASSQDHTAYNEQFF; DNA: TGCGCCAGCAGCCAAGATCACACAGCTTACAATGAGCAGTTCTTC
J: TRBJ2-7; D: NA; size: NA; V: TRBV4-1; length: 13; CDR3: CASSRGPKYEQYF; DNA: TGCGCCAGCAGCCGGGGACCGAAGTACGAGCAGTACTTC
J: TRBJ2-7; D: TRBD1; size: many; V: TRBV11-2; length: 14; CDR3: CASSLGQGAKEQYF; DNA: TGTGCCAGCAGCTTAGGACAGGGGGCGAAAGAGCAGTACTTC
J: TRBJ1-4; D: NA; size: NA; V: TRBV4-3; length: 15; CDR3: CASSQDSGLKEKLFF; DNA: TGCGCCAGCAGCCAAGATAGCGGGTTGAAGGAAAAACTGTTTTTT
J: TRBJ1-1; D: NA; size: many; V: TRBV7-3; length: 13; CDR3: CASSLSWDTEAFF; DNA: TGTGCCAGCAGCTTAAGCTGGGATACTGAAGCTTTCTTT
J: TRBJ2-2; D: NA; size: NA; V: TRBV7-2; length: 15; CDR3: CASSLEGTYTGELFF; DNA: TGTGCCAGCAGCTTGGAAGGGACCTACACCGGGGAGCTGTTTTTT
J: TRBJ2-3; D: NA; size: few; V: TRBV6-5; length: 13; CDR3: CASSPYDLDTQYF; DNA: TGTGCCAGCAGTCCTTACGACTTAGATACGCAGTATTTT
J: TRBJ2-3; D: NA; size: NA; V: TRBV4-3; length: 15; CDR3: CASSHQQGGEDTQYF; DNA: TGCGCCAGCAGCCACCAGCAGGGGGGGGAAGATACGCAGTATTTT
J: TRBJ2-5; D: TRBD2; size: once; V: TRBV30; length: 15; CDR3: CAWSVLVAGPETQYF; DNA: TGTGCCTGGAGTGTATTGGTAGCGGGGCCGGAGACCCAGTACTTC
J: TRBJ1-2; D: NA; size: NA; V: TRBV30; length: 14; CDR3: CAWTLGSKRSGYTF; DNA: TGTGCCTGGACCCTGGGGTCGAAGAGAAGCGGCTACACCTTC
J: TRBJ1-5; D: NA; size: NA; V: TRBV19; length: 17; CDR3: CASSILDLQARNQPQHF; DNA: TGTGCCAGTAGTATCCTCGATCTTCAGGCCCGCAATCAGCCCCAGCATTTT
J: TRBJ2-6; D: NA; size: NA; V: TRBV7-8; length: 16; CDR3: CASSLVSESGANVLTF; DNA: TGTGCCAGCAGCTTAGTTTCGGAGTCTGGGGCCAACGTCCTGACTTTC
J: TRBJ1-2; D: NA; size: few; V: TRBV7-2; length: 14; CDR3: CASSSPGIENGYTF; DNA: TGTGCCAGCAGCTCCCCGGGGATTGAGAATGGCTACACCTTC
J: TRBJ1-6; D: NA; size: NA; V: TRBV9; length: 14; CDR3: CASSVTDTGSPLHF; DNA: TGTGCCAGCAGCGTAACCGATACGGGTTCACCCCTCCACTTT
J: TRBJ2-2; D: TRBD2; size: NA; V: TRBV9; length: 18; CDR3: CASSAVHRAAGGGGELFF; DNA: TGTGCCAGCAGCGCCGTTCACCGGGCAGCGGGGGGAGGAGGGGAGCTGTTTTTT
J: TRBJ1-2; D: NA; size: NA; V: TRBV7-9; length: 15; CDR3: CASSLFRDSDYGYTF; DNA: TGTGCCAGCAGCTTATTCCGGGATTCGGACTATGGCTACACCTTC
J: TRBJ1-3; D: TRBD1; size: NA; V: TRBV10-3; length: 20; CDR3: CAISEISGTGALSSGNTIYF; DNA: TGTGCCATCAGTGAGATTTCCGGGACAGGTGCCCTCAGCTCTGGAAACACCATATATTTT
J: TRBJ1-5; D: NA; size: NA; V: TRBV19; length: 12; CDR3: CASAASNQPQHF; DNA: TGTGCCAGTGCGGCTAGCAATCAGCCCCAGCATTTT
J: TRBJ1-5; D: NA; size: NA; V: TRBV4-1; length: 14; CDR3: CASSYREVGQPQHF; DNA: TGCGCCAGCAGCTATCGAGAGGTGGGTCAGCCCCAGCATTTT
J: TRBJ2-1; D: NA; size: NA; V: TRBV7-2; length: 13; CDR3: CASSVGQNNEQFF; DNA: TGTGCCAGCAGCGTGGGACAAAACAATGAGCAGTTCTTC
J: TRBJ2-1; D: NA; size: NA; V: TRBV27; length: 11; CDR3: CATSIYNEQFF; DNA: TGTGCCACCTCCATTTACAATGAGCAGTTCTTC
J: TRBJ2-7; D: TRBD1; size: NA; V: TRBV5-6; length: 14; CDR3: CASSLQGASYEQYF; DNA: TGTGCCAGCAGCTTACAGGGGGCTTCCTACGAGCAGTACTTC
J: TRBJ1-2; D: NA; size: NA; V: TRBV5-6; length: 14; CDR3: CASSFPGSNYGYTF; DNA: TGTGCCAGCAGCTTCCCAGGGTCGAACTATGGCTACACCTTC
J: TRBJ2-3; D: TRBD2; size: once; V: TRBV11-3; length: 20; CDR3: CASSLGAPGLAGGLADTQYF; DNA: TGTGCCAGCAGCTTGGGGGCACCGGGACTAGCGGGGGGGCTGGCAGATACGCAGTATTTT
J: TRBJ1-6; D: NA; size: NA; V: TRBV7-9; length: 15; CDR3: CASSLGRSYNSPLHF; DNA: TGTGCCAGCAGCCTGGGACGGTCTTATAATTCACCCCTCCACTTT
J: TRBJ1-3; D: NA; size: NA; V: TRBV9; length: 17; CDR3: CASSVREGVVSGNTIYF; DNA: TGTGCCAGCAGCGTCCGGGAAGGGGTGGTCTCTGGAAACACCATATATTTT
J: TRBJ1-1; D: TRBD1; size: many; V: TRBV11-2; length: 15; CDR3: CASSLESTGYPEAFF; DNA: TGTGCCAGCAGCTTAGAATCGACAGGGTATCCTGAAGCTTTCTTT
J: TRBJ2-3; D: TRBD2; size: NA; V: TRBV7-8; length: 15; CDR3: CASSLYGGSADTQYF; DNA: TGTGCCAGCAGCTTATACGGGGGGTCCGCAGATACGCAGTATTTT
J: TRBJ1-2; D: NA; size: many; V: TRBV5-5; length: 15; CDR3: CASSLRPGVSDGYTF; DNA: TGTGCCAGCAGCTTGAGGCCGGGAGTAAGTGATGGCTACACCTTC
J: TRBJ1-2; D: NA; size: NA; V: TRBV27; length: 12; CDR3: CASGPGEAGYTF; DNA: TGTGCCAGCGGCCCCGGCGAGGCTGGCTACACCTTC
J: TRBJ2-1; D: NA; size: NA; V: TRBV9; length: 12; CDR3: CASSRRDNEQFF; DNA: TGTGCCAGCAGCAGACGGGACAATGAGCAGTTCTTC
J: TRBJ1-4; D: TRBD1; size: NA; V: TRBV6-5; length: 14; CDR3: CASSLDRVGGKLFF; DNA: TGTGCCAGCAGTTTGGACAGGGTCGGAGGGAAACTGTTTTTT
J: TRBJ1-4; D: TRBD1; size: NA; V: TRBV19; length: 16; CDR3: CASTPGTGWINEKLFF; DNA: TGTGCCAGTACCCCCGGGACAGGGTGGATCAATGAAAAACTGTTTTTT
J: TRBJ1-6; D: NA; size: NA; V: TRBV6-5; length: 16; CDR3: CASSYWGKGNNSPLHF; DNA: TGTGCCAGCAGTTACTGGGGGAAGGGTAATAATTCACCCCTCCACTTT
J: TRBJ2-1; D: NA; size: NA; V: TRBV5-6; length: 15; CDR3: CASSQTGIWANEQFF; DNA: TGTGCCAGCAGCCAAACAGGGATATGGGCCAATGAGCAGTTCTTC
J: TRBJ2-7; D: TRBD1; size: NA; V: TRBV6-1; length: 14; CDR3: CASTPGQGYDEQYF; DNA: TGTGCCAGCACCCCGGGACAGGGTTACGACGAGCAGTACTTC
J: TRBJ2-3; D: TRBD1; size: NA; V: TRBV5-4; length: 17; CDR3: CASSWDRRKTSTDTQYF; DNA: TGTGCCAGCAGCTGGGACAGGCGGAAAACTAGCACAGATACGCAGTATTTT
J: TRBJ1-2; D: NA; size: many; V: TRBV9; length: 13; CDR3: CASSVGGPGGYTF; DNA: TGTGCCAGCAGCGTAGGAGGACCGGGAGGCTACACCTTC
J: TRBJ2-1; D: NA; size: NA; V: TRBV5-4; length: 15; CDR3: CASSLGTGQINEQFF; DNA: TGTGCCAGCAGCTTGGGTACAGGACAGATAAATGAGCAGTTCTTC
J: TRBJ2-2; D: TRBD1; size: NA; V: TRBV9; length: 15; CDR3: CASSEDRGRTGELFF; DNA: TGTGCCAGCAGCGAGGACAGGGGTAGGACCGGGGAGCTGTTTTTT
J: TRBJ1-3; D: NA; size: few; V: TRBV6-1; length: 15; CDR3: CASSVELSSGNTIYF; DNA: TGTGCCAGCAGTGTCGAATTGAGCTCTGGAAACACCATATATTTT
J: TRBJ1-6; D: TRBD1; size: NA; V: TRBV6-5; length: 13; CDR3: CASNRDRNSPLHF; DNA: TGTGCCAGCAACCGGGACAGGAATTCACCCCTCCACTTT
J: TRBJ2-2; D: NA; size: NA; V: TRBV7-3; length: 16; CDR3: CASSLKPRDTAGELFF; DNA: TGTGCCAGCAGCTTAAAACCCAGGGATACGGCCGGGGAGCTGTTTTTT
J: TRBJ2-1; D: NA; size: NA; V: TRBV5-1; length: 13; CDR3: CASSMAGRPEQFF; DNA: TGCGCCAGCAGCATGGCCGGGCGCCCCGAGCAGTTCTTC
J: TRBJ2-1; D: TRBD1; size: NA; V: TRBV7-3; length: 16; CDR3: CASSSGVGTGASEQFF; DNA: TGTGCCAGCAGCTCCGGCGTTGGGACAGGGGCGAGTGAGCAGTTCTTC
J: TRBJ2-2; D: TRBD2; size: NA; V: TRBV7-9; length: 17; CDR3: CASSLVGGLATTGELFF; DNA: TGTGCCAGCAGCTTAGTCGGGGGACTAGCGACGACCGGGGAGCTGTTTTTT
J: TRBJ1-2; D: NA; size: NA; V: TRBV4-2; length: 16; CDR3: CASSVSSGRDSYGYTF; DNA: TGTGCCAGCAGCGTGTCAAGTGGAAGGGATAGCTATGGCTACACCTTC
J: TRBJ1-6; D: TRBD1; size: once; V: TRBV19; length: 15; CDR3: CASSPKDRGNSPLHF; DNA: TGTGCCAGTAGCCCCAAGGACAGGGGGAATTCACCCCTCCACTTT
J: TRBJ2-1; D: NA; size: few; V: TRBV5-1; length: 16; CDR3: CASSLRASESYNEQFF; DNA: TGCGCCAGCAGCTTGCGGGCTAGCGAGTCCTACAATGAGCAGTTCTTC
J: TRBJ2-7; D: NA; size: few; V: TRBV18; length: 14; CDR3: CASSLPGRSYEQYF; DNA: TGTGCCAGCTCACTCCCGGGACGGAGCTACGAGCAGTACTTC
J: TRBJ1-2; D: NA; size: few; V: TRBV4-2; length: 14; CDR3: CASSTGPGNYGYTF; DNA: TGTGCCAGCAGCACCGGCCCGGGTAACTATGGCTACACCTTC
J: TRBJ2-7; D: NA; size: once; V: TRBV15; length: 14; CDR3: CATSIPDDAYEQYF; DNA: TGTGCCACCAGCATTCCCGACGACGCCTACGAGCAGTACTTC